This note documents a single TCR beta chain sequence. The target of this receptor is not known. No per-base quality is available; no much larger clone lies one base away. At the junction V is shortened by 6 bases and J by 7 bases; bases outside the gene matches: 11. CDR3 length: 15 amino acids, cysteine to phenylalanine. The only DNA kept is the CDR3, 45 bases in frame from the first base. Based on the germline V gene (reference sequence), the CDR1 and CDR2 sequences are SEHNR and FQNEAQ. The data derive from a study of technical replicates of blood from a few donors (dated by TCRdb to 2016 to 2017). The library was generated by the immunoSEQ multiplex PCR assay. Sourced from immuneACCESS, this table was stored by TCRdb with only in-frame sequences that have V and J called. A share of the clones is absent; for the studies checked, an unresolved V gene accounts for under half, and the remainder has no known explanation. For this sample there are approximately 79,000 clones; about 97% appear just once. Under 0.2% of the sample is taken by the ten largest.

The V gene is TRBV7-9 and the J gene is TRBJ2-1, and 8 junction bases match TRBD1. The material sequenced was T cells isolated from PBMCs. This receptor was identified in a human donor in good health. This receptor carries the CDR3 CASRQDRGLWNEQFF. The DNA is as follows: TGTGCCAGCAGACAAGACAGGGGATTGTGGAATGAGCAGTTCTTC. The reference TRBV7-9 and TRBJ2-1 proteins fill in what lies around the CDR3, so the full variable domain reads DTGVSQNPRHKITKRGQNVTFRCDPISEHNRLYWYRQTLGQGPEFLTYFQNEAQLEKSRLLSDRFSAERPKGSFSTLEIQRTEQGDSAMYLCASRQDRGLWNEQFFGPGTRLTVL.